This T cell receptor beta chain comes out of a study of blood T cell repertoires in COVID-19. Study summary: Specimens from acute and convalescent COVID-19 originated in the United States, Italy and Spain. T cells, B-cell-depleted T cells, or PBMCs supplied cDNA or gDNA.

Data came from immunoSEQ multiplex PCR; TCRdb stores just in-frame clones and leaves some out. The repertoire consists of about 120,000 clones, with less than 95% occurring once and the leading ten covering less than 2%. This CDR3 has 14 residues. In germline, CDR1 is MDHEN, CDR2 SYDVKM. V lost 4 bases, J lost 4 bases, and 5 bases stayed unmatched. The genes are TRBV28 and TRBJ1-2; 8 bases are a match to TRBD1. This receptor was taken from a human donor with active COVID-19. The donor label of this sample is uncertain. Sequences were obtained from peripheral blood. The DNA for the CDR3 is TGTGCCAGCAGTTCGCCGCAGGGGGCCTATGGCTACACCTTC. This encodes CASSSPQGAYGYTF.